The TCR beta chain under discussion was sequenced for a study of beta chain features in type 1 diabetes. Whole-study findings and limits: For type 1 diabetes patients, VDJ junctions showed fewer insertions and more deletions.

Blood was drawn once from each donor into heparinised tubes. The draws averaged about 110 mL. There are 17 residues in the CDR3. Trimming removed 3 bases from V and 8 bases from J; junction bases left unmatched: 7. Germline V gene sequence: CDR1 KGHSY, CDR2 FQNENV. A few counts support this clone. Its antigen is as yet unknown. All of the isolated RNA was reverse transcribed, so expressed TCRB transcripts were sequenced. Sequencing of naive, central memory and regulatory T cell samples gave an average of roughly 3.5 million reads. Here immunoSEQ multiplex PCR was the method, and the copy in TCRdb shows in-frame clones only, minus some. The profile shows around 400,000 clones, about 14% of them singletons.

The chain employs TRBV16 and TRBJ2-1, with 16 bases that match TRBD2. The sequence was obtained from a woman aged 18-30 years in good health. The source material was naive CD4+ T cells from blood. The DNA of the CDR3 is TGTGCCAGCAGCCATTCGGGACTAGCGGGAGGGCCCTATGAGCAGTTCTTC. Translation: CASSHSGLAGGPYEQFF.